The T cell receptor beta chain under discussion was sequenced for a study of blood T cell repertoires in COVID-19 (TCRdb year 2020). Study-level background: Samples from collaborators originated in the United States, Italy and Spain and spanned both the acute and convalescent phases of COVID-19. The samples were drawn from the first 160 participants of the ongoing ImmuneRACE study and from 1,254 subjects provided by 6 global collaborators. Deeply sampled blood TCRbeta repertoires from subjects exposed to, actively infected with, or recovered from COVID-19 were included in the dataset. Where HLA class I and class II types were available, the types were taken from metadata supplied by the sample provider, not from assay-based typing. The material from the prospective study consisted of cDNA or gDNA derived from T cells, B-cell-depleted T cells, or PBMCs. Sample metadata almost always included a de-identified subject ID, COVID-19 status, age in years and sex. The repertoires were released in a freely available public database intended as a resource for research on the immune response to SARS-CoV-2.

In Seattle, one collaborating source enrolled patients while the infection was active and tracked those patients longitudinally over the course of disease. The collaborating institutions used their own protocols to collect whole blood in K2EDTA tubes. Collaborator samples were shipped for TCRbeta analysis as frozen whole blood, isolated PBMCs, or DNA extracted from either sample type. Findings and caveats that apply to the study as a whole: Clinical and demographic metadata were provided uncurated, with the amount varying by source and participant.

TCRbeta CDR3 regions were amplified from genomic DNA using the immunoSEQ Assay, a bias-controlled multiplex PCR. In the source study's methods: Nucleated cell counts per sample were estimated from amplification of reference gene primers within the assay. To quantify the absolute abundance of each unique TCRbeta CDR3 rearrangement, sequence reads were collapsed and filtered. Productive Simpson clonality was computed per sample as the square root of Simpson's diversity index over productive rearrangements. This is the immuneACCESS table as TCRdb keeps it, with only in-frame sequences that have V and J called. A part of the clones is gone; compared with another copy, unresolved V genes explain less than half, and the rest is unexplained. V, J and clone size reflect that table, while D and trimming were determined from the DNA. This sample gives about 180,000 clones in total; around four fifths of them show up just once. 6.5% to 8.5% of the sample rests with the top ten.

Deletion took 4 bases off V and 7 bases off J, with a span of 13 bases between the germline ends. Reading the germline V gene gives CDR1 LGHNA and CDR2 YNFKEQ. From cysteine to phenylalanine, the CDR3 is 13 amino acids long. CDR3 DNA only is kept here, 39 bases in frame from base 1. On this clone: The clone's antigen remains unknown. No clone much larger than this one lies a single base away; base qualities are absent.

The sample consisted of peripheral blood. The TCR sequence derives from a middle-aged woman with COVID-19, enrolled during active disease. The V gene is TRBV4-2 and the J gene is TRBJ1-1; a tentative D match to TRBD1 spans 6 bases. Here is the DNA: TGTGCCAGCAGCCGCAACGGACAGTTTGAAGCTTTCTTT. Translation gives CASSRNGQFEAFF.